The 5 T cell receptor beta chains below were found in one sample sequenced in a study of tumor-infiltrating lymphocytes in localized non-small cell lung cancer. The repertoire was sequenced with immunoSEQ multiplex PCR; TCRdb's copy has only in-frame clones and lacks some. Of some 17,000 clones in the sample, around 82% were seen once. The specimen sequenced was uninvolved lung tissue not adjacent to the tumor. These TCRs come from a human donor with non-small cell lung cancer.

This sequence joins TRBV10-2 and TRBJ2-7, with D perhaps matching TRBD2 (7 bases). V lost 8 bases, J lost 5 bases, and 16 bases lay in between. The CDR3 has 13 amino acids. The V gene's germline CDR1 is WSHSY and CDR2 SAAADI. The CDR3 sequence is CASSRGRGDEQYF. In DNA, the CDR3 is TGCGCCAGCTCGCGAGGGAGGGGGGACGAGCAGTACTTC.

The rearrangement links TRBV2 to TRBJ2-1, with D unresolved. Looked up from germline, CDR1 is SNHLY and CDR2 is FYNNEI. The CDR3 is 13 residues long. Trimming took 7 bases from V and 5 from J, leaving 12 bases between them. The CDR3 region is CASIKDANNEQFF. CDR3 DNA: TGTGCCAGCATAAAAGACGCGAACAATGAGCAGTTCTTC.

CDR3 nucleotide sequence: TGTGCCAGCGGACAGGGAAGGAACACTGAAGCTTTCTTT. This sequence encodes CASGQGRNTEAFF. The chain joins TRBV6-1 to TRBJ1-1; 8 bases are shared with TRBD1. V shed 8 bases, J shed 1 base, and the junction held 3 bases outside the gene matches. Germline loops: CDR1 MNHNS, CDR2 SASEGT. The CDR3 spans 13 residues.

The chain employs TRBV7-9 and TRBJ2-5, with D perhaps TRBD1 or TRBD2 (5 bases each). This CDR3 is built from 14 residues. The ends were cut back, 4 bases at V and 5 bases at J, with 14 bases in the middle. Germline CDR1 is SEHNR and CDR2 is FQNEAQ (reference sequence). This CDR3 is CASSSHTWGETQYF. As DNA, the CDR3 is TGTGCCAGCAGCTCCCATACGTGGGGGGAGACCCAGTACTTC.

The rearrangement joins TRBV12-5 to TRBJ1-5, with D unresolved. Trimming shortened V by 11 bases and J by 4 bases, and 15 bases separated the two germline ends. CDR3 length equals 13 residues. The germline V gene has CDR1 LGHNT and CDR2 FRNRAP. The CDR3 DNA sequence: TGTGCTTCGGCGGCAGAAGTTAATCAGCCCCAGCATTTT. Its protein product is CASAAEVNQPQHF.